The sequence of this T cell receptor (beta chain) was determined in a study of beta chain features in type 1 diabetes. Sorted CD4+ subsets: naive, central memory, regulatory, stem cell-like memory (CD45RO/CCR7/CD25/CD127/CD95/CD27 panel). In the case of this clone: Antigen unknown.

Germline-derived CDR1 and CDR2 are GTSNPN and SVGIG (reference sequence). This CDR3 is 17 amino acids long. V trimming: 0 bases; J trimming: 2 bases; junction bases outside the gene matches: 11. General observations from the study: Shortening that was moderate but significant affected the TCRB CDR3s of Type 1 diabetes patients in all four CD4+ subsets. Individuals with type 1 diabetes displayed fewer insertions and more deletions at VDJ junctions. TCRB repertoires of naive, central memory and Treg cells appeared more similar among patients than among healthy donors.

What was sequenced were expressed TCRB transcripts, since all of the isolated RNA had been reverse transcribed. Generated by immunoSEQ multiplex PCR, the TCRdb table keeps only in-frame clones and is missing some. In the table there are 250,000 or so clones, 20% of which are singletons. The source material was naive CD4+ T cells from blood. The TCR was taken from a woman between 40 and 50 years old with type 1 diabetes. The genes are TRBV30 and TRBJ2-3; TRBD2 matches 7 bases. CDR3 region: CAWSVGHFAGATDTQYF. In nucleotides, the CDR3 is TGTGCCTGGAGTGTAGGTCATTTCGCGGGAGCCACAGATACGCAGTATTTT. Full variable domain (missing parts from reference TRBV30 and TRBJ2-3): SQTIHQWPATLVQPVGSPLSLECTVEGTSNPNLYWYRQAAGRGLQLLFYSVGIGQISSEVPQNLSASRPQDRQFILSSKKLLLSDSGFYLCAWSVGHFAGATDTQYFGPGTRLTVL.